This entry lists 19 T cell receptor beta chains sequenced from one sample in a study of cytomegalovirus exposure and HLA in healthy donors. Researchers ran the PCR with 60 Vbeta and 13 Jbeta primers. TCRdb's copy holds only in-frame clones and misses some; the assay was immunoSEQ multiplex PCR. The top ten clones hold around 2.8% of a sample with 200,000 to 250,000 clones, 77% of them seen once. The sequenced material came from PBMCs. The receptors here all came from a woman aged 55 to 70 in good health and CMV-seropositive.

The genes are TRBV5-1 and TRBJ2-5; TRBD2 is a possible D gene (5 bases). Germline CDR1 is SGHRS and CDR2 is YFSETQ. This CDR3 is 14 amino acids long. V lost 4 bases to trimming and J lost 2 bases, with 12 bases between them. This CDR3 reads CASSPLASQETQYF. DNA of the CDR3: TGCGCCAGCAGCCCTCTAGCTAGTCAAGAGACCCAGTACTTC.

The CDR3 loop is CASSLGGRNTGELFF. Here the CDR3 DNA reads TGCGCCAGCAGCTTGGGTGGCAGAAACACCGGGGAGCTGTTTTTT. The chain has TRBV5-1 and TRBJ2-2, with no clear D. V was shortened by 0 bases and J by 2 bases, with 8 bases between the two germline ends. The V gene's germline CDR1 is SGHRS and CDR2 YFSETQ. The CDR3 covers 15 residues.

This chain connects TRBV6-5 to TRBJ1-2; 9 nucleotides agree with TRBD1. V lost 4 bases to trimming and J lost 4 bases; unmatched junction nucleotides: 7. Germline assignment: CDR1 MNHEY and CDR2 SVGAGI. The CDR3 extends over 15 amino acids. CDR3 sequence: CASSSRTGEAYGYTF. Here the CDR3 DNA reads TGTGCCAGCAGTTCTCGGACAGGGGAGGCCTATGGCTACACCTTC.

The V gene is TRBV27, the J gene TRBJ1-2; the D is unclear. Trimming shortened V by 6 bases and J by 3 bases, and 11 bases separated the two germline ends. CDR1 MNHEY and CDR2 SMNVEV come from the germline V gene (reference sequence). The CDR3 length is 13 residues. CDR3 residues: CASRQTTYYGYTF. CDR3 DNA: TGTGCCAGCAGACAGACTACCTACTATGGCTACACCTTC.

V gene TRBV11-1 combines with J gene TRBJ2-3; D call uncertain. V was pared by 4 bases and J by 0 bases, with 11 bases between. In germline, CDR1 is SGHAT, CDR2 FQDESV (reference sequence). This CDR3 spans 15 amino acids. CDR3 bases: TGTGCCAGCAGCTCAAGTAGTACTAGCACAGATACGCAGTATTTT. Protein: CASSSSSTSTDTQYF.

This clone has a single count. The CDR3 nucleotides are TGTGCCAGCAGCACGGGACAGGGCAATCAGCCCCAGCATTTT. This encodes CASSTGQGNQPQHF. This chain links TRBV7-6 with TRBJ1-5; 8 nucleotides agree with TRBD1. The CDR3 runs 14 residues. CDR1 SGHVS and CDR2 FNYEAQ come from the germline V gene. Trimming at V came to 5 bases and at J to 2 bases, leaving 2 bases not matched to a gene.

The V gene is TRBV7-2, the J gene TRBJ2-2, with 9 bases matching TRBD2. CDR1 and CDR2 (germline): SGHTA, FQGNSA. This CDR3 is 16 amino acids long. V lost 1 base and J lost 7; bases outside the gene matches: 7. The CDR3 DNA reads TGTGCCAGCAGCTTAGGGGGCGGGAGGGCCGGCGGGGAGCTGTTTTTT. Translating it yields CASSLGGGRAGGELFF.

V is TRBV5-1 and J is TRBJ2-2; 7 bases are a match to TRBD1. The germline V gene has CDR1 SGHRS and CDR2 YFSETQ. With 1 base clipped from V and 5 bases from J, the junction kept 5 bases outside the gene matches. The CDR3 has 15 residues. CDR3 sequence (DNA): TGCGCCAGCAGCTTGAGGGCACAGGGGACCGGGGAGCTGTTTTTT. Translating gives CASSLRAQGTGELFF.

V is TRBV5-6 and J is TRBJ1-2; a possible D gene is TRBD1 (6 bases). In germline, CDR1 is SGHDT, CDR2 YYEEEE. The CDR3 spans 15 residues. Trimming took 2 bases from V and 4 from J, leaving 15 bases between them. CDR3: CASSFGGQSGYGYTF. CDR3 nucleotides: TGTGCCAGCAGCTTCGGTGGACAGAGTGGCTATGGCTACACCTTC.

The J gene is TRBJ2-3, the V gene TRBV7-6; D is ambiguous. Trimming pared 2 bases from V and 5 bases from J, leaving 14 bases between. Germline values: CDR1 SGHVS, CDR2 FNYEAQ. The CDR3 consists of 15 residues. Here the CDR3 reads CASSLNAPSVDTQYF. DNA of the CDR3: TGTGCCAGCAGCTTAAACGCCCCATCGGTAGATACGCAGTATTTT. The full variable domain, its missing parts supplied by reference TRBV7-6 and TRBJ2-3, is GAGVSQSPRYKVTKRGQDVALRCDPISGHVSLYWYRQALGQGPEFLTYFNYEAQQDKSGLPNDRFSAERPEGSISTLTIQRTEQRDSAMYRCASSLNAPSVDTQYFGPGTRLTVL.

J is TRBJ1-1 and V is TRBV20-1; 7 nucleotides line up with TRBD1. The CDR3 consists of 11 residues. Germline V gene data show CDR1 as DFQATT and CDR2 as SNEGSKA (reference sequence). J was trimmed by 11 bases and V by 1 base; bases with no gene match: 4. The CDR3 bases are TGCAGTGCTAGAGTGGGACAGCGGGCTTTCTTT. It codes for CSARVGQRAFF.

V usage is TRBV5-6 and J usage is TRBJ2-7, with D possibly being TRBD1 (5 bases). Germline lookup yields CDR1 SGHDT and CDR2 YYEEEE. The V gene lost 0 bases and the J gene lost 2 bases, with 9 bases spanning the gap. The length of the CDR3 is 14 residues. CDR3 sequence: CASSLGTNTYEQYF. CDR3 DNA: TGTGCCAGCAGCTTGGGGACAAACACCTACGAGCAGTACTTC.

V and J are TRBV6-6 and TRBJ1-1, with 8 bases fitting TRBD1. Germline CDR1 MNHNY, CDR2 SVGAGI (reference sequence). V shed 6 bases, J shed 2 bases, and the junction held 2 bases outside the gene matches. The CDR3 length is 13 residues. In DNA, the CDR3 is TGTGCCAGCAGGGACAGGGTTAACACTGAAGCTTTCTTT. Its translation is CASRDRVNTEAFF.

V gene TRBV27 combines with J gene TRBJ2-7; D possibly corresponds to TRBD2 (5 bases). The germline CDR1 and CDR2 sequences are MNHEY and SMNVEV (reference sequence). The CDR3 extends over 19 amino acids. Trimming pared 4 bases from V and 3 bases from J, leaving 28 bases between. The CDR3 loop reads CASSSAPPAAAPVGYEQYF. The CDR3 nucleotides are TGTGCCAGCAGTTCCGCGCCACCAGCGGCGGCACCCGTGGGCTACGAGCAGTACTTC.

This chain links TRBV18 with TRBJ2-7; 8 positions agree with TRBD1. Trimming removed 1 base from V and 6 bases from J; junction bases left unmatched: 8. Per germline, CDR1 KGHSH and CDR2 LQKENI. The CDR3 loop spans 15 amino acids. The CDR3: CASSPQVAGGAEQYF. The CDR3 bases are TGTGCCAGCTCACCACAGGTAGCAGGGGGCGCCGAGCAGTACTTC.

J is TRBJ2-3 and V is TRBV5-4; the match to TRBD1 covers 7 bases. The CDR3 contains 14 residues. With V trimmed by 3 bases and J by 4 bases, 5 bases remained unmatched. CDR1 and CDR2 (germline): SGHNT, YYREEE (reference sequence). The CDR3 loop reads CASSYDRVADTQYF. For the CDR3, the DNA is TGTGCCAGCAGCTACGACAGGGTGGCAGATACGCAGTATTTT.

V and J are TRBV6-6 and TRBJ1-6; 10 bases line up with TRBD1. Germline V gives CDR1 MNHNY, CDR2 SVGAGI (reference sequence). The length of the CDR3 is 14 residues. J gave up 9 bases and V 6 bases, and 5 bases lay outside the gene matches. CDR3 residues: CASRPGQGVSPLHF. CDR3 nucleotide sequence: TGTGCCAGCAGACCCGGACAGGGGGTTTCACCCCTCCACTTT.

This clone turned up a few times. The chain recombines TRBV27 with TRBJ1-1; TRBD1 agrees at 9 bases. Germline V gives CDR1 MNHEY, CDR2 SMNVEV (reference sequence). Trimming at V came to 5 bases and at J to 8 bases, leaving 6 bases not matched to a gene. The CDR3 is 13 residues long. The CDR3 sequence is CASSQDRGREAFF. CDR3 bases: TGTGCCAGCAGTCAGGACAGGGGTAGAGAAGCTTTCTTT.

Regarding this clone: Other DNA sequences in the sample encode the same CDR3. The rearrangement uses TRBV7-6 and TRBJ1-4; D may be TRBD1 (6 bases). The CDR3 extends over 14 amino acids. V dropped 3 bases and J dropped 8 bases, with 13 bases sitting between them. CDR1 is SGHVS, CDR2 FNYEAQ, per germline. The CDR3 is CASSLVTGGEKLFF. CDR3 sequence (DNA): TGTGCCAGCAGCTTGGTGACAGGCGGGGAAAAACTGTTTTTT.